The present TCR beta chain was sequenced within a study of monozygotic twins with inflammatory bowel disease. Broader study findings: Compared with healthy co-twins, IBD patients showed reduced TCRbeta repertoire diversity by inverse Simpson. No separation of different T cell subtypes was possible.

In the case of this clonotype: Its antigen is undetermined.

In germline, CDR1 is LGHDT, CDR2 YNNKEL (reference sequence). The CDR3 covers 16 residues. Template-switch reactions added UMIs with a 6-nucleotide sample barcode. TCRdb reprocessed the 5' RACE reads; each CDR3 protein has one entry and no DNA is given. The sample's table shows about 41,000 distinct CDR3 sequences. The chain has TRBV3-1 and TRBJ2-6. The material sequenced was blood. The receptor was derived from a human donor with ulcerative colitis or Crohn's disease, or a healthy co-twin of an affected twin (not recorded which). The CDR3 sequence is CASSQDAASGANVLTF.